A selection of T cell receptor beta chains follows, all from one sample in a study of blood T cells in healthy people across ages. MiXCR was run by TCRdb on the 5' RACE reads, yielding one entry per CDR3 protein. Here the sample spans around 520,000 distinct CDR3 sequences, around a quarter being singletons. A further study also used this sample, focusing on T cells of mothers and their children.

Sequencing was done on a sample of blood. The receptors stem from a boy between 2 and 10 years old in good health. Both conserved end residues are part of each CDR3. A D gene is named only where the DNA matches it firmly. Not every row has a clone size; where given, it reads once, few, many or a size class.

TRBV12-3/TRBV12-4	TRBJ2-7	.	.	CASRAGTVGYEQYF	TGTGCCAGCAGAGCCGGGACTGTCGGCTACGAGCAGTACTTC
TRBV20-1	TRBJ2-1	.	.	CSARFVGAGLEQFF	TGCAGTGCTAGATTCGTGGGAGCAGGTCTTGAGCAGTTCTTC
TRBV7-7	TRBJ2-1	.	.	CASSLGPGGSGLWGEQFF	TGTGCCAGCAGCCTAGGACCGGGGGGCTCGGGACTCTGGGGTGAGCAGTTCTTC
TRBV30	TRBJ2-7	.	.	CAWAAGQLYEQYF	TGTGCCTGGGCGGCGGGACAGCTCTACGAGCAGTACTTC
TRBV20-1	TRBJ2-4	.	TRBD2	CSAHLLAGVDIQYF	TGCAGTGCTCACCTACTAGCGGGGGTGGACATTCAGTACTTC
TRBV4-3	TRBJ1-6	many	TRBD1	CASSQDKTGIGSPLHF	TGCGCCAGCAGCCAAGATAAGACAGGGATCGGCTCACCCCTCCACTTT
TRBV10-3	TRBJ2-4	few	.	CAITPAKNIQYF	TGTGCCATCACTCCAGCCAAAAACATTCAGTACTTC
TRBV29-1	TRBJ2-5	.	.	CSVEDTPTLAQYF	TGCAGCGTTGAGGACACCCCAACTTTGGCCCAGTACTTC
TRBV30	TRBJ1-5	once	.	CAWSRGNNQPQHF	TGTGCCTGGAGCCGTGGGAACAATCAGCCCCAGCATTTT
TRBV5-1	TRBJ2-6	few	TRBD1	CASSQEGALFAGANVLTF	TGCGCCAGCAGCCAAGAGGGGGCCCTCTTCGCTGGGGCCAACGTCCTGACTTTC
TRBV14	TRBJ2-6	few	.	CASSHPGASVLTF	TGTGCCAGCAGCCATCCTGGGGCCAGCGTCCTGACTTTC
TRBV7-9	TRBJ2-3	few	.	CASSLEYTQYF	TGCGCCAGCAGCTTAGAGTATACGCAGTATTTT
TRBV20-1	TRBJ2-5	few	.	CSAMGPQERGKYF	TGCAGTGCTATGGGACCTCAGGAAAGGGGAAAGTACTTC
TRBV9	TRBJ1-1	.	.	CASSVDGSSEAFF	TGTGCCAGCAGCGTAGATGGCTCCTCTGAAGCTTTCTTT
TRBV6-6	TRBJ1-2	few	.	CASSYLAGDGYTF	TGTGCCAGCAGTTACCTGGCAGGGGATGGCTACACCTTC
TRBV6-6	TRBJ2-6	.	.	CASSERPGGANVLTF	TGTGCCAGCAGCGAGCGTCCAGGAGGGGCCAACGTCCTGACTTTC
TRBV6-6	TRBJ2-1	.	TRBD2	CASRYRTSGYNEQFF	TGTGCCAGCAGGTATCGGACTAGCGGGTACAATGAGCAGTTCTTC
TRBV5-5	TRBJ1-4	many	.	CASSLVAGLGEKLFF	TGTGCCAGCAGCTTGGTGGCGGGCTTAGGTGAAAAACTGTTTTTT